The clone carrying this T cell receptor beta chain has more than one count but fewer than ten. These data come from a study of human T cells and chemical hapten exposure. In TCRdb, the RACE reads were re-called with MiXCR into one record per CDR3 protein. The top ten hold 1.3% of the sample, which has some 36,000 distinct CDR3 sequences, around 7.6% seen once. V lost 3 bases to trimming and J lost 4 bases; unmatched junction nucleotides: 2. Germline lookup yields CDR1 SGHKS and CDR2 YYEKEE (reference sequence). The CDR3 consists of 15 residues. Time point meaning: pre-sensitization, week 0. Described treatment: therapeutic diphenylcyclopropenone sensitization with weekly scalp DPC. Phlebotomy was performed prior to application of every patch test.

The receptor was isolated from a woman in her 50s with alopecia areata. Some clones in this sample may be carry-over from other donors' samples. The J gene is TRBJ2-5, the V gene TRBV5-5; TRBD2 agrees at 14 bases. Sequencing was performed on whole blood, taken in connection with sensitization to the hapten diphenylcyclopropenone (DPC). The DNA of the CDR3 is TGTGCCAGCAGCTCCGGACTAGCGGGAGGAGAGACCCAGTACTTC. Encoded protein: CASSSGLAGGETQYF.